A selection of T cell receptor beta chains follows, all from one sample in a study of blood T cell repertoires in COVID-19. Sequencing used immunoSEQ multiplex PCR; TCRdb keeps in-frame clones, though not all of them. The data show approximately 300,000 clones, with 84% seen just once and approximately 14% held by the top ten. The sequencing input was peripheral blood. The receptors were gathered from a person between 65 and 79 years old with COVID-19, enrolled during active disease. Each CDR3 is given with its conserved first and last residue. The D gene is left open where the match is weak. Clone size is given for some rows only: seen once, a few or many times, or a class if the clone is expanded.

d_call: NA; j_call: TRBJ1-5; v_call: TRBV7-2; clone_size: once; cdr3_nt: TGTGCCAGCAGCTTAGGAGGGATGGGAGAGCCCCAGCATTTT; cdr3_aa: CASSLGGMGEPQHF
d_call: NA; j_call: TRBJ2-3; v_call: TRBV19; clone_size: NA; cdr3_nt: TGTGCCAGTAGTACCTTAGCAGATACGCAGTATTTT; cdr3_aa: CASSTLADTQYF
d_call: NA; j_call: TRBJ1-1; v_call: TRBV6-2/TRBV6-3; clone_size: NA; cdr3_nt: TGTGCCAGCAGTCTAGGGGTCAGATGGGGAGCTTTCTTT; cdr3_aa: CASSLGVRWGAFF
d_call: NA; j_call: TRBJ2-3; v_call: TRBV6-2/TRBV6-3; clone_size: few; cdr3_nt: TGTGCCAGCAGTTACTCGAACCCTAATACGCAGTATTTT; cdr3_aa: CASSYSNPNTQYF
d_call: TRBD1; j_call: TRBJ2-5; v_call: TRBV11-3; clone_size: NA; cdr3_nt: TGTGCCAGCAGCTCCGGGACAGGGAATCAAGAGACCCAGTACTTC; cdr3_aa: CASSSGTGNQETQYF
d_call: NA; j_call: TRBJ1-4; v_call: TRBV28; clone_size: NA; cdr3_nt: TGTGCCAGCAGTTTGGGGCGCGTTGAAAAACTGTTTTTT; cdr3_aa: CASSLGRVEKLFF
d_call: NA; j_call: TRBJ2-1; v_call: TRBV7-3; clone_size: NA; cdr3_nt: TGTGCCAGCAGCTTACTACAGGGTTCCTACAATGAGCAGTTCTTC; cdr3_aa: CASSLLQGSYNEQFF
d_call: NA; j_call: TRBJ1-5; v_call: TRBV19; clone_size: NA; cdr3_nt: TGTGCCAGTAGTATGGGGCAATCGAGCAATCAGCCCCAGCATTTT; cdr3_aa: CASSMGQSSNQPQHF
d_call: TRBD2; j_call: TRBJ2-4; v_call: TRBV2; clone_size: NA; cdr3_nt: TGTGCCAGCAGTGATGCGGGAGCGTGGAACATTCAGTACTTC; cdr3_aa: CASSDAGAWNIQYF
d_call: TRBD2; j_call: TRBJ2-1; v_call: TRBV6-5; clone_size: NA; cdr3_nt: TGTGCCAGCAGGAGAGCGGGGGGGGCCTACAATGAGCAGTTCTTC; cdr3_aa: CASRRAGGAYNEQFF
d_call: NA; j_call: TRBJ1-5; v_call: TRBV3-1/TRBV3-2; clone_size: NA; cdr3_nt: TGTGCCAGCAGGGGGGGGAGGAGGGGCTATCAGCCCCAGCATTTT; cdr3_aa: CASRGGRRGYQPQHF
d_call: TRBD2; j_call: TRBJ2-1; v_call: TRBV18; clone_size: NA; cdr3_nt: TGTGCCAGCTCGAGACTAGCGGACTCCTACAATGAGCAGTTCTTC; cdr3_aa: CASSRLADSYNEQFF
d_call: TRBD2; j_call: TRBJ2-7; v_call: TRBV7-9; clone_size: once; cdr3_nt: TGTGCCAGCAGCTTGGCGGGAGGTTCCTACGAGCAGTACTTC; cdr3_aa: CASSLAGGSYEQYF
d_call: NA; j_call: TRBJ2-3; v_call: TRBV10-1; clone_size: NA; cdr3_nt: TGCGCCAGCATGATAGACACAAACACAGATACGCAGTATTTT; cdr3_aa: CASMIDTNTDTQYF
d_call: TRBD1; j_call: TRBJ2-5; v_call: TRBV24-1; clone_size: NA; cdr3_nt: TGTGCCACCAGTGACGGGACAGGGGTAGAGACCCAGTACTTC; cdr3_aa: CATSDGTGVETQYF
d_call: NA; j_call: TRBJ2-7; v_call: TRBV12-2; clone_size: NA; cdr3_nt: TGTGCAAGTCGCGGTACAAAATACGAGCAGTACTTC; cdr3_aa: CASRGTKYEQYF
d_call: NA; j_call: TRBJ2-7; v_call: TRBV28; clone_size: NA; cdr3_nt: TGTGCCAGCGGAGGGTCTGCCTACGAGCAGTACTTC; cdr3_aa: CASGGSAYEQYF